This T cell receptor (beta chain) was captured by sequencing in a study of control samples from healthy donors and cancer patients. The CDR3 is 12 residues long. Trimming took 4 bases from V and 8 from J, leaving 8 bases between them. Germline V gene data show CDR1 as LGHDT and CDR2 as YNNKEL (reference sequence). The repertoire was sequenced with immunoSEQ multiplex PCR; TCRdb's copy has only in-frame clones and lacks some. The sample shows about 150,000 clones, nearly 95% of them seen only once. This TCR was recovered from a man aged 50 to 59 in good health. The source material was blood. V gene TRBV3-1 (or the pseudogene TRBV3-2) combines with J gene TRBJ1-4, with no clear D. CDR3 bases: TGTGCCAGCAGCCCAGTCGGGGAAAAACTGTTTTTT. This sequence encodes CASSPVGEKLFF.